This TCR beta chain was obtained from a study of blood T cell repertoires in COVID-19. The assay was immunoSEQ multiplex PCR, and TCRdb's table has in-frame clones only and misses some. Of approximately 100,000 clones in the sample, approximately 86% were seen once. Participants were aged roughly 18 to 89 years from around 25 US areas. Membership in each cohort depended on participant-reported clinical history. Two negative PCRs, clearance, or symptom resolution were required of recovered Cohort 3 donors. This clone was seen once. The CDR3 has 15 residues. The V segment lost 4 bases and the J segment 5 bases; nucleotides outside the gene matches: 7. Looked up from germline, CDR1 is KGHSH and CDR2 is LQKENI.

The clonotype was recovered from a woman aged 45-65 years who had recovered from COVID-19. The sequenced material came from PBMCs or T cells enriched from blood (not recorded which). The chain combines TRBV18 with TRBJ2-7, with 11 bases aligning to TRBD2. The CDR3 coding sequence is TGTGCCAGCTCACGATACCCACTAGCGGGGGACGAGCAGTACTTC. Amino acids: CASSRYPLAGDEQYF.